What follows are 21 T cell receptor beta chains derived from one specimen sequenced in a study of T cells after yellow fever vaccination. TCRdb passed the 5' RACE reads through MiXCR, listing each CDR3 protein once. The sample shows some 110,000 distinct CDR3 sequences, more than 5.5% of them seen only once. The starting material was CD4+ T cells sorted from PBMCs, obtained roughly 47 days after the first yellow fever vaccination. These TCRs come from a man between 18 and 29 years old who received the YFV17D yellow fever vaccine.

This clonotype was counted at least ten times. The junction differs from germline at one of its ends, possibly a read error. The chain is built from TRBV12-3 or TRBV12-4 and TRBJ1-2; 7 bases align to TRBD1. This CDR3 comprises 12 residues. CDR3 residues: CASSTYSGGLVF. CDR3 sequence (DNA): TGTGCCAGCAGTACCTACTCAGGGGGGTTGGTCTTC.

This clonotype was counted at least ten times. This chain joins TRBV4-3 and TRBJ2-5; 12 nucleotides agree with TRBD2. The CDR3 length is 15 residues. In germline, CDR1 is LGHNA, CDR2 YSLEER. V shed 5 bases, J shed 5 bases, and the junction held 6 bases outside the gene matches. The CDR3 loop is CASSDWTSGAETQYF. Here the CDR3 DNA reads TGCGCCAGCAGCGACTGGACTAGCGGGGCGGAGACCCAGTACTTC.

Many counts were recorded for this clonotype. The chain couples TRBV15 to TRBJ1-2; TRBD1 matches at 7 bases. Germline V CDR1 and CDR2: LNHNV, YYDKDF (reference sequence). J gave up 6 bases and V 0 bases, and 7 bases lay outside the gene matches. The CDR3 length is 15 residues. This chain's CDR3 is CATSRDPRQGNGYTF. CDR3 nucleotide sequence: TGTGCCACCAGCAGAGATCCTAGACAGGGCAATGGCTACACCTTC.

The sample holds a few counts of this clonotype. Here the CDR3 reads CASSPYRDRVGSDTQYF. CDR3 sequence (DNA): TGTGCCAGCAGCCCCTACCGGGACAGGGTTGGATCAGATACGCAGTATTTT. The chain joins TRBV12-3 or TRBV12-4 to TRBJ2-3; the match to TRBD1 covers 9 bases. Trimming took 6 bases from V and 4 from J; bases not matched to a gene: 14. The CDR3 has 17 residues.

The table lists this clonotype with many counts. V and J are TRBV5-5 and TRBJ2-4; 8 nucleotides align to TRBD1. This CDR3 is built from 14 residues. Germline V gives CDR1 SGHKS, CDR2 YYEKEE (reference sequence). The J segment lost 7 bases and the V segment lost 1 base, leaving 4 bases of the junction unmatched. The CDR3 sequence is CASSLWDRPNIQYF. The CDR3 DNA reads TGTGCCAGCAGCTTGTGGGACAGGCCCAACATTCAGTACTTC. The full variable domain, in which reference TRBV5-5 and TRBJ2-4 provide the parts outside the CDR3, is DAGVTQSPTHLIKTRGQQVTLRCSPISGHKSVSWYQQVLGQGPQFIFQYYEKEERGRGNFPDRFSARQFPNYSSELNVNALLLGDSALYLCASSLWDRPNIQYFGAGTRLSVL.

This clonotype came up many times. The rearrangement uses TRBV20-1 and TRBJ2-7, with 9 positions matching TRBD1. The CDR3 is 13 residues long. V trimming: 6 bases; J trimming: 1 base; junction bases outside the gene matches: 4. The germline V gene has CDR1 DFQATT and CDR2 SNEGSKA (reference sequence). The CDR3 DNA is TGCAGTGCCGGGACAGGGTTTTCCTACGAGCAGTACTTC. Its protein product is CSAGTGFSYEQYF.

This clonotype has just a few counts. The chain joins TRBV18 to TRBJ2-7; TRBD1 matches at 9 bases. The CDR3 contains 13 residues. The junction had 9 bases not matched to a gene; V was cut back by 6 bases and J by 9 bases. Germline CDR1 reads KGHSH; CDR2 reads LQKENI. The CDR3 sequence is CASSWTGDPVQYF. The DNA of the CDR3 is TGTGCCAGCTCGTGGACAGGGGACCCCGTGCAGTACTTC.

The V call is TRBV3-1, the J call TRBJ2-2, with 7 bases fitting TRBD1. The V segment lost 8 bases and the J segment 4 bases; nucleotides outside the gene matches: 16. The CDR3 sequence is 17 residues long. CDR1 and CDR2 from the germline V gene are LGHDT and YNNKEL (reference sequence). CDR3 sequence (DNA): TGTGCCAGCCGACGCCTCACTGACAGGGCGATCACCGGGGAGCTGTTTTTT. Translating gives CASRRLTDRAITGELFF.

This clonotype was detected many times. In DNA, the CDR3 is TGTGCCAGCTCAAACAGGGGGCCGACTAGCACAGATACGCAGTATTTT. Translating it yields CASSNRGPTSTDTQYF. The chain combines TRBV18 with TRBJ2-3; TRBD1 matches at 9 bases. Germline loops: CDR1 KGHSH, CDR2 LQKENI. The CDR3 extends over 16 amino acids. After removal of 5 bases from V and 0 bases from J, the junction contained 6 bases not matched to a gene.

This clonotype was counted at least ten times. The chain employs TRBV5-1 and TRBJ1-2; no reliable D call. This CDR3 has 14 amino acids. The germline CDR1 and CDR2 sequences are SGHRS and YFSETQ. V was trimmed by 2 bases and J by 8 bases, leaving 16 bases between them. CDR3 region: CASSFGSGREGYTF. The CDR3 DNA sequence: TGCGCCAGCAGCTTCGGGTCAGGACGAGAGGGCTACACCTTC.

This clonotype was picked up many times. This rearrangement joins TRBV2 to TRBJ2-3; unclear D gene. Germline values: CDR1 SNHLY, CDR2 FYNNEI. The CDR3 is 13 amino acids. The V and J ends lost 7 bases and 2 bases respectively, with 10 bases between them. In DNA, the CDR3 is TGTGCCAGCAATAGGGAATACACAGATACGCAGTATTTT. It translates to CASNREYTDTQYF.

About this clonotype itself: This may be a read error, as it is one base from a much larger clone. The CDR3 DNA sequence: TGTGCCAGCACGGTAGGGGATAATCAGCCCCAGCATTTT. It codes for CASTVGDNQPQHF. V gene TRBV2 combines with J gene TRBJ1-5; TRBD1 is a possible D gene (5 bases). Germline values: CDR1 SNHLY, CDR2 FYNNEI. V gave up 7 bases and J gave up 4 bases, with 11 bases separating them. This CDR3 has 13 residues.

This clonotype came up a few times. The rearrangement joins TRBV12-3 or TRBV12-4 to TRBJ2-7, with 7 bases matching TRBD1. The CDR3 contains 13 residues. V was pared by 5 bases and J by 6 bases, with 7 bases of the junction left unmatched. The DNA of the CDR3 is TGTGCCAGCAGTAACCTCGACAGGGCCGAGCAGTACTTC. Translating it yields CASSNLDRAEQYF.

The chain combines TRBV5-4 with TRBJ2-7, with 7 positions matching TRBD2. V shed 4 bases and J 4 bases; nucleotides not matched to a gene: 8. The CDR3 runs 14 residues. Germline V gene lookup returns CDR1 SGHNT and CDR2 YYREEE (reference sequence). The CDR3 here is CASSRPGGRYEQYF. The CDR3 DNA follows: TGTGCCAGCAGCCGGCCGGGGGGTAGATACGAGCAGTACTTC.

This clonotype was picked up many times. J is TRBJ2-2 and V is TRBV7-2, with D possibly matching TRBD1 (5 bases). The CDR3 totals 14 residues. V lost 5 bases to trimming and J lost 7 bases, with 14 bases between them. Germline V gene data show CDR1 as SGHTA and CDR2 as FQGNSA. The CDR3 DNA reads TGTGCCAGCAGCATACCGACAGAAAACGGGGAGCTGTTTTTT. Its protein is CASSIPTENGELFF.

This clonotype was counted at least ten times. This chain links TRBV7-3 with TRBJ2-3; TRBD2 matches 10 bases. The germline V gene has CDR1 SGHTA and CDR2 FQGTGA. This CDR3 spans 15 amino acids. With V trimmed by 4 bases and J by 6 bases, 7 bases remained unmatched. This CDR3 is CASSSLAGELDTQYF. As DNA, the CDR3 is TGTGCCAGCAGCTCTCTAGCGGGGGAGCTTGATACGCAGTATTTT. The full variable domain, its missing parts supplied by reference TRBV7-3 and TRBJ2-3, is GAGVSQTPSNKVTEKGKYVELRCDPISGHTALYWYRQSLGQGPEFLIYFQGTGAADDSGLPNDRFFAVRPEGSVSTLKIQRTERGDSAVYLCASSSLAGELDTQYFGPGTRLTVL.

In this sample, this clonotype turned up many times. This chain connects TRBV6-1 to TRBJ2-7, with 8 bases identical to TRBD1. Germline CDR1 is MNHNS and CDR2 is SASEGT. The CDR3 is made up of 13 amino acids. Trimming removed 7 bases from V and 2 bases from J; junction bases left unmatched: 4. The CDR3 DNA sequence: TGTGCCAGCAACTTACAGGGGGCCTACGAGCAGTACTTC. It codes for CASNLQGAYEQYF.

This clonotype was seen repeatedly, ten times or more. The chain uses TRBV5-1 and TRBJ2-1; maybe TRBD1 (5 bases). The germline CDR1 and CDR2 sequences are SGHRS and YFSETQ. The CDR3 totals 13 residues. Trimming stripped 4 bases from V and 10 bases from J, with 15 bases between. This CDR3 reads CASSGDGAGEQFF. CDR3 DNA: TGCGCCAGCAGCGGTGATGGGGCCGGAGAGCAGTTCTTC. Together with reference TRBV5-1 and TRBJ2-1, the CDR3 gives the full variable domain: KAGVTQTPRYLIKTRGQQVTLSCSPISGHRSVSWYQQTPGQGLQFLFEYFSETQRNKGNFPGRFSGRQFSNSRSEMNVSTLELGDSALYLCASSGDGAGEQFFGPGTRLTVL.

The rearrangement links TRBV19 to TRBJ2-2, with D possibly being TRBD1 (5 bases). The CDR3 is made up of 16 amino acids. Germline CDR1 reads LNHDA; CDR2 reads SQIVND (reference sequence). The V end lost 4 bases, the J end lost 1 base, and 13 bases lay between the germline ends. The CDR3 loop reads CASSKVQGQNTGELFF. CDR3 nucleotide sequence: TGTGCCAGTAGTAAGGTGCAGGGCCAGAACACCGGGGAGCTGTTTTTT. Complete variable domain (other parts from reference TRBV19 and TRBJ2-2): DGGITQSPKYLFRKEGQNVTLSCEQNLNHDAMYWYRQDPGQGLRLIYYSQIVNDFQKGDIAEGYSVSREKKESFPLTVTSAQKNPTAFYLCASSKVQGQNTGELFFGEGSRLTVL.

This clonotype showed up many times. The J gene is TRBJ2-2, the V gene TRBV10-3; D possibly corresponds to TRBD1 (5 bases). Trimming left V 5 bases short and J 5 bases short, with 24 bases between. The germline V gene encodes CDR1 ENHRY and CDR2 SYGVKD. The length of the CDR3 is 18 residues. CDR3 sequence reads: CAISRFGSTDTGTGELFF. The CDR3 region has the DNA TGTGCCATCAGTCGTTTCGGCAGCACCGATACAGGTACCGGGGAGCTGTTTTTT.

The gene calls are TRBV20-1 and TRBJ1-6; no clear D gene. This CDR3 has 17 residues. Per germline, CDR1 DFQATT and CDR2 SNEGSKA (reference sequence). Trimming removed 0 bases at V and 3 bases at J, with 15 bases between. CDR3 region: CSARDLHYDDYNSPLHF. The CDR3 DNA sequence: TGCAGTGCTAGAGATCTACACTATGATGACTATAATTCACCCCTCCACTTT.